This record covers a single T cell receptor (beta chain). This sample was taken from a study of blood T cell repertoires in COVID-19. Study details: Some COVID-19 samples were acute and others convalescent; all came from the United States, Italy and Spain. From T cells, B-cell-depleted T cells, or PBMCs came the material, which was cDNA or gDNA.

Original processing notes: The authors estimated nucleated cell counts from reference gene primer amplification. Sequencing was performed with immunoSEQ multiplex PCR; in TCRdb, only in-frame clones are kept and a portion is missing. The D gene and trimming were derived from the DNA, and the V and J assignments and clone size from that table. The sample has roughly 130,000 clones; around 87% are singletons. The V gene's germline CDR1 is MDHEN and CDR2 SYDVKM. This CDR3 is 13 amino acids long. Trimming shortened V by 7 bases and J by 3 bases, and 12 bases separated the two germline ends. The chain recombines TRBV28 with TRBJ1-2; no definite D call. Specimen: peripheral blood. The sequence was collected from a woman between 55 and 75 years old with acute or convalescent COVID-19. The CDR3 DNA is TGTGCCAGCACCTACGACTCGGACTATGGCTACACCTTC. As protein: CASTYDSDYGYTF.